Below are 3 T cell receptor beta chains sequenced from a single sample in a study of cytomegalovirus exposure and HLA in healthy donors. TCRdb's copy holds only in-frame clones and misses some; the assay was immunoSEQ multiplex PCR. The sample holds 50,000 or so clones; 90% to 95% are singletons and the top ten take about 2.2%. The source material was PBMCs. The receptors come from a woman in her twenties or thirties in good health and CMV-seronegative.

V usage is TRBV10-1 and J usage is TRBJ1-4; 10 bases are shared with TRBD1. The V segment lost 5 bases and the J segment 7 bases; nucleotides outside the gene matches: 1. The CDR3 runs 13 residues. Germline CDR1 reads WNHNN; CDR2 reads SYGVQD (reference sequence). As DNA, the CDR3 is TGCGCCAGCAGTAGGACAGGGGGTGAAAAACTGTTTTTT. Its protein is CASSRTGGEKLFF.

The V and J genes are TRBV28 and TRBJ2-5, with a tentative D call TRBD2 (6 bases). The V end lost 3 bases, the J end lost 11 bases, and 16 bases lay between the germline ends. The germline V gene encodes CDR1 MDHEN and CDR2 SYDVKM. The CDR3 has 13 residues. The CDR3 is CASSFSGVEQQYF. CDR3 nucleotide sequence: TGTGCCAGCAGTTTTTCGGGGGTGGAACAACAGTACTTC.

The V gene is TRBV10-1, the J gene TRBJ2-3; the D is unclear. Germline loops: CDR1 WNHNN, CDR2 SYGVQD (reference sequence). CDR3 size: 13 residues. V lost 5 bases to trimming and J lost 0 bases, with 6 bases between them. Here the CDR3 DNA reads TGCGCCAGCAGTCTCAGAAGCACAGATACGCAGTATTTT. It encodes CASSLRSTDTQYF.